This T cell receptor beta chain was profiled in a study of blood T cell repertoires in COVID-19. Trimming stripped 5 bases from V and 8 bases from J, with 15 bases between. The germline gives CDR1 MNHNY, CDR2 SVGAGI (reference sequence). The CDR3 consists of 14 residues. Only in-frame clones appear in the TCRdb table, and some are missing; sequencing was by immunoSEQ multiplex PCR. The table records about 55,000 clones, around 90% of them present only once. V usage is TRBV6-6 and J usage is TRBJ1-4; TRBD1 is a possible D gene (6 bases). This clonotype was obtained from a human donor with active COVID-19. The donor label of this sample is uncertain. The specimen sequenced was peripheral blood. CDR3 protein: CASSTTGKREKLFF. CDR3 nucleotides: TGTGCCAGCAGTACCACAGGGAAGAGGGAAAAACTGTTTTTT.